Below are 20 T cell receptor beta chains sequenced from a single sample in a study of blood T cell repertoires in COVID-19. Profiled with immunoSEQ multiplex PCR; TCRdb holds only in-frame clones, not every one. The top ten hold roughly 1.7% of the sample, which has roughly 250,000 clones, 70% to 90% seen once. The sample was PBMCs or T cells enriched from blood (not recorded which). These receptor sequences come from a woman in her fifties or sixties who had recovered from COVID-19.

This clone has only a few counts. The V and J genes are TRBV7-6 and TRBJ1-2; D gene ambiguous. With 1 base removed from V and 8 bases from J, the gap between germline ends came to 11 bases. This CDR3 is 13 amino acids long. Germline V gives CDR1 SGHVS, CDR2 FNYEAQ. CDR3: CASSLGRGSGYTF. CDR3 in DNA: TGTGCCAGCAGCTTAGGGCGGGGATCAGGCTACACCTTC.

The CDR3 DNA reads as TGTGCCAGCAGTCCCCAAACAGGGCAGTATAATGAAAAACTGTTTTTT. This encodes CASSPQTGQYNEKLFF. The chain uses TRBV28 and TRBJ1-4, with TRBD1 as a possible D gene (6 bases). The CDR3 totals 16 residues. Germline V gene sequence: CDR1 MDHEN, CDR2 SYDVKM. V lost 5 bases and J lost 4, with 17 bases in between.

The gene calls are TRBV10-3 and TRBJ2-1; the match to TRBD2 covers 14 bases. The CDR3 length is 14 residues. Germline V gene data show CDR1 as ENHRY and CDR2 as SYGVKD. V lost 11 bases to trimming and J lost 9 bases; unmatched junction nucleotides: 9. The CDR3 reads CAARPGLAGAEQFF. The CDR3 region has the DNA TGTGCCGCCCGACCGGGACTAGCGGGAGCTGAGCAGTTCTTC.

Only one count was recorded for this clone. The chain links TRBV27 to TRBJ2-5, with 9 bases matching TRBD2. V trimming: 3 bases; J trimming: 0 bases; junction bases outside the gene matches: 8. CDR3 length: 17 amino acids. Germline CDR1 and CDR2: MNHEY and SMNVEV (reference sequence). This chain's CDR3 is CASSFRGTSGHQETQYF. The CDR3 coding sequence is TGTGCCAGCAGTTTCCGGGGTACTAGCGGGCACCAAGAGACCCAGTACTTC.

The chain has TRBV2 and TRBJ1-1; 11 bases are a match to TRBD1. CDR3 length equals 14 residues. J gave up 2 bases and V 8 bases, and 4 bases lay outside the gene matches. Looked up from germline, CDR1 is SNHLY and CDR2 is FYNNEI. The CDR3 nucleotides read TGTGCCAGCGGACAGGGGGCTCGTAACACTGAAGCTTTCTTT. Translation gives CASGQGARNTEAFF. Complete variable domain (other parts from reference TRBV2 and TRBJ1-1): EPEVTQTPSHQVTQMGQEVILRCVPISNHLYFYWYRQILGQKVEFLVSFYNNEISEKSEIFDDQFSVERPDGSNFTLKIRSTKLEDSAMYFCASGQGARNTEAFFGQGTRLTVV.

The chain has TRBV4-1 and TRBJ2-7, with D possibly TRBD2 on 6 matching bases. The V gene's germline CDR1 is MGHRA and CDR2 YSYEKL. This CDR3 has 14 residues. V was trimmed by 1 base and J by 4 bases, leaving 11 bases between them. DNA of the CDR3: TGCGCCAGCAGCCAAGGACTAGTAGGTTACGAGCAGTACTTC. Translated, it gives CASSQGLVGYEQYF.

The V gene is TRBV30, the J gene TRBJ1-5; 12 bases line up with TRBD1. Germline V lookup: CDR1 GTSNPN, CDR2 SVGIG (reference sequence). This CDR3 has 16 residues. Trimming at V came to 3 bases and at J to 5 bases, leaving 8 bases not matched to a gene. DNA of the CDR3: TGTGCCTGGAGCCCACCGGGACAGGGGGCGGATCAGCCCCAGCATTTT. The encoded protein is CAWSPPGQGADQPQHF.

This clone was counted between two and nine times. This chain joins TRBV11-2 and TRBJ2-3; D unresolved. Deletions cut 0 bases from V and 0 bases from J, with 13 bases between. The CDR3 covers 17 residues. Per the germline V gene, CDR1 is SGHAT and CDR2 is FQNNGV. The CDR3 here is CASSLDLQSTSTDTQYF. CDR3 nucleotide sequence: TGTGCCAGCAGCTTAGATCTACAGAGCACTAGCACAGATACGCAGTATTTT.

This chain uses TRBV5-1 with TRBJ2-2, with D possibly being TRBD2 (6 bases). Germline loops: CDR1 SGHRS, CDR2 YFSETQ. CDR3 size: 14 residues. Trimming took 4 bases from V and 0 from J, leaving 7 bases between them. CDR3 nucleotides: TGCGCCAGCAGCGGGACTTCGAACACCGGGGAGCTGTTTTTT. As protein: CASSGTSNTGELFF.

The chain couples TRBV15 to TRBJ2-2; the match to TRBD2 covers 10 bases. Trimming took 8 bases from V and 0 from J; bases not matched to a gene: 12. The CDR3 has 18 residues. From germline, CDR1 is LNHNV and CDR2 YYDKDF (reference sequence). In DNA form, the CDR3 reads TGTGCCACCCGCCCCGGAAGGACTAGCGGAGCGAACACCGGGGAGCTGTTTTTT. It codes for CATRPGRTSGANTGELFF.

The chain recombines TRBV27 with TRBJ2-1; TRBD2 matches 8 bases. The CDR3 loop spans 15 amino acids. Trimming cost V 7 bases and J 4 bases; bases outside gene matches: 9. CDR1 is MNHEY, CDR2 SMNVEV, per germline (reference sequence). CDR3 sequence: CASINSGSGYNEQFF. For the CDR3, the DNA is TGTGCCAGCATCAACAGCGGGAGCGGGTACAATGAGCAGTTCTTC.

V usage is TRBV15 and J usage is TRBJ2-6; D may be TRBD1 (6 bases). The germline V gene has CDR1 LNHNV and CDR2 YYDKDF (reference sequence). V dropped 5 bases and J dropped 0 bases, with 11 bases sitting between them. The CDR3 is 16 amino acids. In nucleotides, the CDR3 is TGTGCCACCAGCTCTCGGACAGTCTCTGGGGCCAACGTCCTGACTTTC. This gives the protein CATSSRTVSGANVLTF.

The V call is TRBV18, the J call TRBJ2-3; a possible D gene is TRBD2 (5 bases). V was trimmed by 3 bases and J by 4 bases, leaving 14 bases between them. The V gene's germline CDR1 is KGHSH and CDR2 LQKENI. This CDR3 is built from 15 residues. As DNA, the CDR3 is TGTGCCAGCTCACCGGATAGCGCGTTCGCAGATACGCAGTATTTT. It codes for CASSPDSAFADTQYF. Full variable domain (rest looked up from reference TRBV18 and TRBJ2-3): NAGVMQNPRHLVRRRGQEARLRCSPMKGHSHVYWYRQLPEEGLKFMVYLQKENIIDESGMPKERFSAEFPKEGPSILRIQQVVRGDSAAYFCASSPDSAFADTQYFGPGTRLTVL.

A remark on this clone: The junction does not match germline at one end; this may be a read error. The chain carries TRBV2 and TRBJ1-2; 7 bases map to TRBD1. Germline lookup yields CDR1 SNHLY and CDR2 FYNNEI. CDR3 length: 13 amino acids. DNA of the CDR3: TGTGCCAGCAGTGAAATTGCCAGGGGGAGTGTGATGTTC. It is translated as CASSEIARGSVMF.

The chain couples TRBV6-5 to TRBJ2-7; TRBD1 matches 9 bases. Germline V gene sequence: CDR1 MNHEY, CDR2 SVGAGI. This CDR3 contains 13 residues. V lost 6 bases to trimming and J lost 3 bases; unmatched junction nucleotides: 3. CDR3 nucleotides: TGTGCCAGCAGCCTGGGACAGGGCTACGAGCAGTACTTC. It encodes CASSLGQGYEQYF.

The chain employs TRBV7-3 and TRBJ1-1; 7 bases match TRBD1. Germline CDR1 reads SGHTA; CDR2 reads FQGTGA. Unmatched junction bases numbered 2, after V lost 1 base and J lost 0 bases. The CDR3 is 15 amino acids. CDR3 sequence reads: CASSLRGQLNTEAFF. CDR3 nucleotides: TGTGCCAGCAGCTTAAGGGGACAGTTGAACACTGAAGCTTTCTTT.

The genes are TRBV25-1 and TRBJ2-5, with 10 bases that match TRBD1. Per germline, CDR1 MGHDK and CDR2 SYGVNS. The CDR3 loop spans 15 amino acids. Trimming took 6 bases from V and 4 from J; bases not matched to a gene: 8. CDR3 in DNA: TGTGCCAGCAGCCGCGGGACAGGGGTGGGAGAGACCCAGTACTTC. Its protein is CASSRGTGVGETQYF. The full variable domain, completed using reference TRBV25-1 and TRBJ2-5, is EADIYQTPRYLVIGTGKKITLECSQTMGHDKMYWYQQDPGMELHLIHYSYGVNSTEKGDLSSESTVSRIRTEHFPLTLESARPSHTSQYLCASSRGTGVGETQYFGPGTRLLVL.

This clone showed up just a few times. The V call is TRBV15, the J call TRBJ2-1; TRBD2 matches 7 bases. V trimming: 0 bases; J trimming: 5 bases; junction bases outside the gene matches: 4. Germline lookup yields CDR1 LNHNV and CDR2 YYDKDF (reference sequence). The CDR3 length is 15 residues. This chain's CDR3 is CATSRDLAGNNEQFF. CDR3 bases: TGTGCCACCAGCAGAGATTTAGCGGGTAACAATGAGCAGTTCTTC.

The chain uses TRBV9 and TRBJ1-2; no clear D. The V end lost 3 bases, the J end lost 4 bases, and 7 bases lay between the germline ends. The CDR3 runs 12 residues. Germline V gene data show CDR1 as SGDLS and CDR2 as YYNGEE. As DNA, the CDR3 is TGTGCCAGCAGCGCAAGCACCTATGGCTACACCTTC. It translates to CASSASTYGYTF. The whole variable domain, filled in from reference TRBV9 and TRBJ1-2, reads DSGVTQTPKHLITATGQRVTLRCSPRSGDLSVYWYQQSLDQGLQFLIQYYNGEERAKGNILERFSAQQFPDLHSELNLSSLELGDSALYFCASSASTYGYTFGSGTRLTVV.

J is TRBJ2-1 and V is TRBV11-1; TRBD1 is a possible D gene (5 bases). The CDR3 length is 13 residues. The V and J ends lost 1 base and 8 bases respectively, with 9 bases between them. Germline V CDR1 and CDR2: SGHAT, FQDESV (reference sequence). DNA for the CDR3: TGTGCCAGCAGCTTAGAATGGGGCGATGAGCAGTTCTTC. Residues: CASSLEWGDEQFF.